This TCR beta chain stems from a study of blood T cell repertoires in COVID-19. The data were produced by immunoSEQ multiplex PCR, yet TCRdb's version contains in-frame clones alone and is incomplete. The table includes 200,000 to 300,000 clones, around nine tenths detected once. This clone appeared a few times. CDR3 size: 14 residues. Germline loops: CDR1 LNHDA, CDR2 SQIVND (reference sequence). V was pared by 2 bases and J by 1 base, with 9 bases between. The sequencing input was peripheral blood. The sequence came from a man in his forties who had recovered from COVID-19. The V gene is TRBV19, the J gene TRBJ2-7, with D maybe TRBD2 (6 bases). CDR3 nucleotide sequence: TGTGCCAGTAGTATATCGGGGGTTTCCTACGAGCAGTACTTC. Protein: CASSISGVSYEQYF.